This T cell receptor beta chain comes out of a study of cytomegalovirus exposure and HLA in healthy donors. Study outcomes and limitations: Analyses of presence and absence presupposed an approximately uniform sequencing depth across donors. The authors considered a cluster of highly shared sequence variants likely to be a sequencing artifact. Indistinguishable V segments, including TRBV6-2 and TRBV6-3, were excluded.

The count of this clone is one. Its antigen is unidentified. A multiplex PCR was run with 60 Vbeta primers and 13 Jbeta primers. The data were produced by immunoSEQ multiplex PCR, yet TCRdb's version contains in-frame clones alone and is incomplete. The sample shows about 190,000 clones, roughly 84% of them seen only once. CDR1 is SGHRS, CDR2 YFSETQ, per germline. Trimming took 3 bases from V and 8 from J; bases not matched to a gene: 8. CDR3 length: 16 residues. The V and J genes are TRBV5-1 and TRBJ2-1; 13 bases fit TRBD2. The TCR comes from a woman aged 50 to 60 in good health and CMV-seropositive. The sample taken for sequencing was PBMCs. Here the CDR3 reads CASSSTSGGALHEQFF. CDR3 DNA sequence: TGCGCCAGCAGCTCAACTAGCGGGGGGGCACTCCATGAGCAGTTCTTC.